The clone carrying this T cell receptor beta chain was seen ten or more times. CDR1 and CDR2 (germline): SQVTM, ANQGSEA. CDR3 length: 15 amino acids. Trimming removed 7 bases at V and 1 base at J, with 19 bases between. These data are taken from a study of patients and donors after allogeneic stem cell transplantation. TCRdb ran MiXCR on the RT-PCR reads and lists one entry per CDR3 protein. The data show over 400,000 distinct CDR3 sequences, under 20% seen once. The TCR originated in a human donor who was either an allogeneic HSCT recipient or a stem cell or donor lymphocyte infusion donor (not recorded which). It is not recorded whose cells these are; they may come from a transplant donor. The sequencing input was blood, either unsorted or a sorted T cell fraction (not recorded which). J is TRBJ2-5 and V is TRBV29-1; no firm D call. The CDR3 nucleotides read TGCAGCGCCGGGCCAATCCAAGAACCCCAAGAGACCCAGTACTTC. Translated: CSAGPIQEPQETQYF.